This T cell receptor beta chain was observed in a study of control samples from healthy donors and cancer patients. V was shortened by 5 bases and J by 2 bases, with 10 bases between the two germline ends. The germline CDR1 and CDR2 sequences are MNHEY and SMNVEV (reference sequence). The CDR3 covers 15 residues. TCRdb's table, derived via immunoSEQ multiplex PCR, lists solely in-frame clones and lacks some. Here the sample spans roughly 100,000 clones, 83% being singletons. The origin of this receptor is a woman in her 50s in good health. The material sequenced was blood. The rearrangement links TRBV27 to TRBJ2-6; D remains ambiguous. The DNA of the CDR3 is TGTGCCAGCAGTCCCCAGGTGGCTGGGGCCAACGTCCTGACTTTC. Residues: CASSPQVAGANVLTF.